This TCR beta chain was identified during a study of Ad26.COV2.S vaccination and SARS-CoV-2 variants. Overall study: The authors gave Ad26.COV2.S intramuscularly, either once or twice 56 days apart.

The repertoire was sequenced with immunoSEQ multiplex PCR; TCRdb's copy has only in-frame clones and lacks some. The profile shows 300,000 to 350,000 clones, about 90% of them singletons. Treatment: around 19 received Ad26.COV2.S at low or high dose, single or two shots; 5 received placebo; per-sample allocation not given. Collection of samples fell on day 63 after the first vaccine or placebo injection. Sample: peripheral blood, taken in a trial of Ad26.COV2.S vaccine versus placebo. The clonotype originates from a person between 18 and 60 years old who received the Ad26.COV2.S COVID-19 vaccine or a placebo.

This CDR3 reads CASSPNWGYEQYF. DNA of the CDR3: TGTGCCAGCTCACCAAATTGGGGCTACGAGCAGTACTTC. This chain connects TRBV18 to TRBJ2-7; D not certain. The CDR3 runs 13 residues. Germline CDR1 KGHSH, CDR2 LQKENI. V was pared by 2 bases and J by 3 bases, with 8 bases between. Variable domain in full (rest from reference TRBV18 and TRBJ2-7): NAGVMQNPRHLVRRRGQEARLRCSPMKGHSHVYWYRQLPEEGLKFMVYLQKENIIDESGMPKERFSAEFPKEGPSILRIQQVVRGDSAAYFCASSPNWGYEQYFGPGTRLTVT.